The sequence of this TCR beta chain was determined in a study of human T cells and chemical hapten exposure (dated by TCRdb to about 2021). Describing the broader study: For sensitization, 2% DPC in acetone was applied to a roughly 2 cm by roughly 2 cm area of upper inner arm skin. Throughout the roughly 24-week study period, patients were also given weekly therapeutic DPC doses on the scalp. Roughly 30 alopecia patients gave blood for TCR sequencing at one to four time points (pre-sensitization, 2, 6 and 24 weeks). Patient blood was sampled pre-sensitization (week 0) and at 2, 6 and about 24 weeks after DPC sensitization. Peripheral blood TCR repertoire changes were tracked in vivo in alopecia patients during primary and secondary sensitization to the hapten diphenylcyclopropenone (DPC). The patient cohort, mostly female, included alopecia areata with under or over 50% scalp involvement, alopecia totalis and alopecia universalis. Libraries were pooled for sequencing, and per-sample TCR yields varied mainly because of small differences in library volumes within the pool. Patch testing on the upper back used Finn chambers containing 0.01% DPC, with scoring done after 6 days according to International Contact Dermatitis Research Group standards. General findings and caveats noted by the study authors: Repeated subsampling changed both the strength of the expansion versus patch-test correlation and the threshold at which that correlation became significant. Because all patients had alopecia, a presumed autoimmune disease, the immune response of the patients might differ from that of healthy individuals. A positive correlation was found between the number of PT1 expanded TCRs and patch test score, with significance reached at thresholds 8, 16 and 32 but not 4. DPC sensitization did not change the number of TCRs with a frequency above 1 in 1000, and there was no evidence of changes in global repertoire structure. Expanded TCRs formed significantly more large CDR3 similarity clusters than pre-sensitization or healthy control sets, consistent with antigen-driven responses.

The CDR3 sequence holds 15 residues, the cysteine and phenylalanine included. CDR3 DNA only is kept here, 45 bases in frame from base 1. Trimmed from V: 5 bases; trimmed from J: 5 bases; junction bases lacking a gene match: 6. Library preparation used RACE. Sequencing took place on a NextSeq 500. During library preparation, unique molecular identifiers were attached to individual cDNA molecules so that TCRs could be counted in a quantitative, reproducible way. Both TCR alpha and TCR beta chains were sequenced from each blood RNA sample. The original pipeline was this. The median number of TCRs per sample was roughly 100,000, ranging from roughly 20,000 to 700,000. V, J and CDR3 annotation of the TCR reads was performed with the Decombinator software suite. For the PS versus PT1 abundance plots, all samples were subsampled to the same number of TCRs (28,000). Expanded TCRs were defined as absent before sensitization and observed at least eight times at the 2-week time point. The public reads were reanalyzed by TCRdb: fastp trimming at Q25, MiXCR alignment, in-frame beta chains only. Every entry covers one CDR3 protein and lists the most common genes and DNA from its rows. TCRdb, not the original authors, processed these V and J calls. The table for this sample lists a few hundred thousand distinct CDR3 sequences; around 6% of them were counted only once. The ten top clones hold more than 5.5% of the sample.

This clonotype was seen more than once but under ten times. The clone's antigen remains unknown. Base qualities were left out, and no much larger clone turns up one base away. What the time point label conveys for this sample: patch test 2, 6 weeks after DPC sensitization. Sample treatment or condition, as interpreted from the label and publication: therapeutic diphenylcyclopropenone sensitization with weekly scalp DPC. At each patch-test visit, blood was drawn before the patch test was applied. Patients were eligible if aged 18 to 70, diagnosed with alopecia and judged suitable for DPC therapy, and pregnant patients were excluded. Total RNA was extracted from unfractionated whole blood that had been collected in Tempus Blood RNA tubes.

This TCR came from a woman between 18 and 29 years old with alopecia areata. Some clones in this sample may be carry-over from other donors' samples. This specimen was whole blood, taken in connection with sensitization to the hapten diphenylcyclopropenone (DPC). This chain is built from TRBV12-3 or TRBV12-4 and TRBJ1-6; 7 junctional bases match TRBD1. The DNA reads TGTGCCAGCAGTAAAGGGGGCTATGATAATTCACCCCTCCACTTT. This gives the protein CASSKGGYDNSPLHF.